The subject of this entry is one TCR beta chain. The CDR3 length is 15 residues. Germline V gene data show CDR1 as LNHDA and CDR2 as SQIVND (reference sequence). V lost 8 bases and J lost 6; bases outside the gene matches: 9. The sample comes from a study of blood T cell repertoires in COVID-19. In the study overall: Specimens from acute and convalescent COVID-19 originated in the United States, Italy and Spain.

Assay used: immunoSEQ multiplex PCR; TCRdb lists only in-frame clones, some missing. Found here are a few hundred thousand clones, approximately 86% of them singletons; the top ten hold around 3%. Sequenced material: peripheral blood. The clonotype comes from a man aged 55 to 69 with acute or convalescent COVID-19. The rearrangement links TRBV19 to TRBJ1-5, with 11 bases aligning to TRBD1. CDR3 nucleotide sequence: TGTGCCAGTGGGGGGGACAGGGGGAAGCGTCAGCCCCAGCATTTT. Amino acid sequence: CASGGDRGKRQPQHF.